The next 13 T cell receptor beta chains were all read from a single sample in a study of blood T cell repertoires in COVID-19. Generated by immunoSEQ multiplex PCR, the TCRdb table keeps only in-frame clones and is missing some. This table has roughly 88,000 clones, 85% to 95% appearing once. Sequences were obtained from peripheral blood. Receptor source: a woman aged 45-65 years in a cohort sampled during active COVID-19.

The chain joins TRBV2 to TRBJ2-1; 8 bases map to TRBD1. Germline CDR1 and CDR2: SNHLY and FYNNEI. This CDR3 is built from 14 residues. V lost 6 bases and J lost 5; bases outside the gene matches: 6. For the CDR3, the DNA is TGTGCCAGCAGCTGGACAGGGATAAACAATGAGCAGTTCTTC. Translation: CASSWTGINNEQFF.

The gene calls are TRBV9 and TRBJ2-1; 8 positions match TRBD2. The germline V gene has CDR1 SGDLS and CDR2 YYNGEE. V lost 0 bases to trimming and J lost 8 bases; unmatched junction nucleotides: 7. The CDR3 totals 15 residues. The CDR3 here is CASSVVRGGLDEQFF. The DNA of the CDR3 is TGTGCCAGCAGCGTAGTCCGGGGGGGCCTAGATGAGCAGTTCTTC.

DNA of the CDR3: TGTGCCAGTAGTATCGAGGACAGGGGGCTCGCAATTCAGCCCCAGCATTTT. Translated: CASSIEDRGLAIQPQHF. The V call is TRBV19, the J call TRBJ1-5; 11 positions agree with TRBD1. V trimming: 3 bases; J trimming: 6 bases; junction bases outside the gene matches: 10. The CDR3 contains 17 residues. Germline V gene sequence: CDR1 LNHDA, CDR2 SQIVND (reference sequence).

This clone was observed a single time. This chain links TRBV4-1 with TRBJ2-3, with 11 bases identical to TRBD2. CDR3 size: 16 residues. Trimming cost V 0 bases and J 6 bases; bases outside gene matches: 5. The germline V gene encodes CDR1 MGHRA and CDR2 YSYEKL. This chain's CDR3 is CASSQDRTSGWDTQYF. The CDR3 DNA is TGCGCCAGCAGCCAAGATAGGACTAGCGGGTGGGATACGCAGTATTTT.

CDR3 in DNA: TGTGCCAGCAGCCCGGGCAGGGCTACAGATACGCAGTATTTT. Translation: CASSPGRATDTQYF. The chain has TRBV7-8 and TRBJ2-3; D may be TRBD1 (5 bases). From germline, CDR1 is SGHVS and CDR2 FQNEAQ. Trimming took 5 bases from V and 3 from J, leaving 12 bases between them. This CDR3 is built from 14 residues.

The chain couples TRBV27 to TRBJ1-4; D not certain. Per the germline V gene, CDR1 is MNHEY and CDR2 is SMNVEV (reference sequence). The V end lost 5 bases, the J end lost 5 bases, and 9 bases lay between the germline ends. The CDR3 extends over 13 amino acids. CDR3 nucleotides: TGTGCCAGCAGTCTCCAGTGGAATGAAAAACTGTTTTTT. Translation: CASSLQWNEKLFF.

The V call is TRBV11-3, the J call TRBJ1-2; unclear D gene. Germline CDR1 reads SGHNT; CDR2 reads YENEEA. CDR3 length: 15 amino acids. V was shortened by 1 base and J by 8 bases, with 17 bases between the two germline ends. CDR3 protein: CASSLGVDVGRGYTF. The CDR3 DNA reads TGTGCCAGCAGCTTAGGGGTCGATGTCGGGAGAGGCTACACCTTC.

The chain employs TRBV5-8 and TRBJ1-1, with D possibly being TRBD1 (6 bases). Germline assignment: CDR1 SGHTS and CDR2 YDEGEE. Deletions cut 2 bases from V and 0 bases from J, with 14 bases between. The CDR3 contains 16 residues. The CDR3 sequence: CASSFLVGTLNTEAFF. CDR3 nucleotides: TGTGCCAGCAGCTTTCTCGTTGGGACATTGAACACTGAAGCTTTCTTT.

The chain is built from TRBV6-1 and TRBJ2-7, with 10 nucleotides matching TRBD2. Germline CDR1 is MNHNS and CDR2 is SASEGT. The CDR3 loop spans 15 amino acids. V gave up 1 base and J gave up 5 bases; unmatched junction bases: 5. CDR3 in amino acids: CASSEGLAGENEQYF. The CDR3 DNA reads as TGTGCCAGCAGTGAAGGCCTAGCGGGAGAGAACGAGCAGTACTTC.

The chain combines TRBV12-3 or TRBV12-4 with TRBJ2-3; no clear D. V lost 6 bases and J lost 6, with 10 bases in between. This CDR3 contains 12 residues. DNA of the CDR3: TGTGCCAGCAGCTCCCACGGGGATACGCAGTATTTT. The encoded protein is CASSSHGDTQYF.

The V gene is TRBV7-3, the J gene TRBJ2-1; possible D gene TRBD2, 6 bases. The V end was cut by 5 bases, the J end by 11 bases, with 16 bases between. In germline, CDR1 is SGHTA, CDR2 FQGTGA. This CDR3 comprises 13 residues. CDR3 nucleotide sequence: TGTGCCAGCAGCATGCAATTAGCGGACAAGCAGTTCTTC. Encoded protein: CASSMQLADKQFF.

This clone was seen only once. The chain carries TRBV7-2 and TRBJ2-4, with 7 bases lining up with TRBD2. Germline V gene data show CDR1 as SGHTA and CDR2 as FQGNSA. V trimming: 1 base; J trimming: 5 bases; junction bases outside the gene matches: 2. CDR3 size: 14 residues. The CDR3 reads CASSLGGGQNIQYF. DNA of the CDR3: TGTGCCAGCAGCTTAGGGGGGGGTCAAAACATTCAGTACTTC.

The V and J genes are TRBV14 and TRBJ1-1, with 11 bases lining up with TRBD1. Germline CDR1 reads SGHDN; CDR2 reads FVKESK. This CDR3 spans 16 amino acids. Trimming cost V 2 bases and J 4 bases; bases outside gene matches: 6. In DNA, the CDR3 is TGTGCCAGCAGCCAACCGGACAGGGGGCGAGTCACTGAAGCTTTCTTT. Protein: CASSQPDRGRVTEAFF.